This TCR beta chain is drawn from a study of cytomegalovirus exposure and HLA in healthy donors. Study conclusions and caveats: With further analysis later on, most CMV-associated TCR beta chains appeared HLA-restricted. Highly shared variants forming one cluster were likely a sequencing artifact.

Concerning this clone itself: The antigen is unknown.

The donors, nominally healthy at sampling, likely had unrecorded immune exposures. The PCR employed 60 Vbeta primers together with 13 Jbeta primers. TCRdb's copy holds only in-frame clones and misses some; the assay was immunoSEQ multiplex PCR. The top ten clones hold 8.2% of a sample with more than 95,000 clones, over 65% of them seen once. This TCR was recovered from a man aged 40-49 years in good health and CMV-seropositive. Sequences were obtained from PBMCs.

For the CDR3, the DNA is TGTGCCAGCAGTGCTCTTGACAGGGTCACTGAAGCTTTCTTT. Translation: CASSALDRVTEAFF. The J gene is TRBJ1-1, the V gene TRBV28; 7 nucleotides line up with TRBD1. Trimming cost V 5 bases and J 4 bases; bases outside gene matches: 7. CDR3 length: 14 residues. CDR1 and CDR2 (germline): MDHEN, SYDVKM. The variable domain in full, with the rest retrieved from reference TRBV28 and TRBJ1-1, is DVKVTQSSRYLVKRTGEKVFLECVQDMDHENMFWYRQDPGLGLRLIYFSYDVKMKEKGDIPEGYSVSREKKERFSLILESASTNQTSMYLCASSALDRVTEAFFGQGTRLTVV.